This T cell receptor beta chain was captured by sequencing in a study of blood T cell repertoires in COVID-19. The germline gives CDR1 LNHDA, CDR2 SQIVND (reference sequence). J lost 7 bases, V lost 4 bases, and 5 bases had no gene match. The CDR3 runs 15 residues. Method: immunoSEQ multiplex PCR; TCRdb's copy keeps in-frame clones and lacks some. The sample shows 400,000 or so clones, about 90% of them seen only once. This clonotype was obtained from a man aged 40-49 years in a cohort exposed to, infected with or recovered from COVID-19 (not recorded which). The sample comprised PBMCs or T cells enriched from blood (not recorded which). The chain uses TRBV19 and TRBJ2-2, with 11 nucleotides matching TRBD2. The DNA for the CDR3 is TGTGCCAGTAGTAGTAGCGGGAGGGCCCTCGGGGAGCTGTTTTTT. It codes for CASSSSGRALGELFF.